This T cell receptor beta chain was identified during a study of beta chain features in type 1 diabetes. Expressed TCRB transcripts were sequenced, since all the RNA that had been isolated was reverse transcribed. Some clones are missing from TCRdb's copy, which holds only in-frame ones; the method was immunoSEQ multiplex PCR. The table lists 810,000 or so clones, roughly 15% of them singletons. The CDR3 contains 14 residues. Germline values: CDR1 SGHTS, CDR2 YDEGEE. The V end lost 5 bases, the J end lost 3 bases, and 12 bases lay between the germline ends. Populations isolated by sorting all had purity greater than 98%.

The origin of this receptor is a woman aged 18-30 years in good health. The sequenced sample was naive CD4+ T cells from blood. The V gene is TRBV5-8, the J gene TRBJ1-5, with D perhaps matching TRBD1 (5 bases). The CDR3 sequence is CASRQMGHNQPQHF. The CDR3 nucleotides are TGTGCCAGCAGACAGATGGGGCACAATCAGCCCCAGCATTTT.